This entry lists 25 T cell receptor beta chains sequenced from one sample in a study of chemoradiotherapy in HPV16-positive cancers. Using immunoSEQ multiplex PCR, the repertoire was profiled, and TCRdb retains in-frame clones only, with some absent. The repertoire includes 9,500 to 15,000 clones, around nine tenths of them detected once, and 2.4% sits in the top ten. The sequences come from blood, collected from a patient who underwent chemoradiotherapy. The receptors were gathered from a human donor with HPV-associated anogenital cancer.

The sample holds one count of this clone. The rearrangement joins TRBV30 to TRBJ2-2; tentative D call: TRBD2 (5 bases). Trimming shortened V by 4 bases and J by 7 bases, and 19 bases separated the two germline ends. This CDR3 has 15 residues. The V gene's germline CDR1 is GTSNPN and CDR2 SVGIG (reference sequence). The CDR3 reads CAWKAGRGWGGELFF. The CDR3 region has the DNA TGTGCCTGGAAGGCGGGCCGGGGTTGGGGCGGGGAGCTGTTTTTT.

J is TRBJ2-2 and V is TRBV7-7, with 7 bases aligning to TRBD1. The J segment lost 4 bases and the V segment lost 5 bases, leaving 7 bases of the junction unmatched. The CDR3 length is 15 residues. The germline gives CDR1 SSHAT, CDR2 FNYEAQ (reference sequence). The CDR3 reads CASSRTGAGTGELFF. Written as DNA, the CDR3 is TGTGCCAGCAGCCGCACAGGGGCGGGCACCGGGGAGCTGTTTTTT. Full variable domain (outside the CDR3, taken from reference TRBV7-7 and TRBJ2-2): GAGVSQSPRYKVTKRGQDVTLRCDPISSHATLYWYQQALGQGPEFLTYFNYEAQPDKSGLPSDRFSAERPEGSISTLTIQRTEQRDSAMYRCASSRTGAGTGELFFGEGSRLTVL.

The rearrangement uses TRBV5-1 and TRBJ2-1, with unresolved D. The germline V and J ends were trimmed by 0 bases and 10 bases, with 8 bases remaining between them. CDR1 is SGHRS and CDR2 is YFSETQ in the germline V gene. CDR3 size: 12 residues. This CDR3 is CASSLELDEQFF. The CDR3 coding sequence is TGCGCCAGCAGCTTGGAGTTGGACGAGCAGTTCTTC.

J is TRBJ2-1 and V is TRBV11-3; 10 bases line up with TRBD2. Losses at the gene ends were 3 bases for V and 6 bases for J; bases not matched to a gene: 2. In germline, CDR1 is SGHNT, CDR2 YENEEA. This CDR3 region has 14 residues. The CDR3 loop is CASSLSGGANEQFF. The DNA of the CDR3 is TGTGCCAGCAGCTTGAGCGGGGGGGCCAATGAGCAGTTCTTC.

The genes are TRBV4-1 and TRBJ2-1, with 8 positions matching TRBD2. V dropped 3 bases and J dropped 0; count of bases not matched to a gene: 7. Germline assignment: CDR1 MGHRA and CDR2 YSYEKL. The CDR3 runs 17 residues. Here the CDR3 DNA reads TGCGCCAGCAGCCAGCCAGCGGGGACTAGCTCCTACAATGAGCAGTTCTTC. Translated, it gives CASSQPAGTSSYNEQFF.

The rearrangement joins TRBV6-5 to TRBJ1-4; D gene uncertain. Trimming removed 0 bases from V and 1 base from J, with 9 bases in between. CDR1 and CDR2 (germline): MNHEY, SVGAGI. CDR3 length: 16 amino acids. The CDR3 nucleotides are TGTGCCAGCAGTTACTCGATGGCGGAAACTAATGAAAAACTGTTTTTT. Its protein is CASSYSMAETNEKLFF.

The chain recombines TRBV4-1 with TRBJ1-5; TRBD1 matches at 12 bases. The J segment lost 7 bases and the V segment lost 5 bases, leaving 15 bases of the junction unmatched. The CDR3 extends over 18 amino acids. Germline assignment: CDR1 MGHRA and CDR2 YSYEKL. The CDR3 here is CASSSGTGGAMGGQPQHF. DNA of the CDR3: TGCGCCAGCAGCTCCGGGACAGGGGGCGCGATGGGGGGCCAGCCCCAGCATTTT.

This chain joins TRBV12-5 and TRBJ2-2; D gene uncertain. The CDR3 is 17 residues long. The germline gives CDR1 LGHNT, CDR2 FRNRAP. Trimming cost V 0 bases and J 1 base, with 12 bases left between them. The chain's CDR3 is CASGLVPTGKNTGELFF. The CDR3 bases are TGTGCTAGTGGTTTGGTACCGACTGGTAAGAACACCGGGGAGCTGTTTTTT.

The chain is built from TRBV9 and TRBJ2-3; 9 bases map to TRBD2. The germline CDR1 and CDR2 sequences are SGDLS and YYNGEE. After removal of 0 bases from V and 6 bases from J, the junction contained 11 bases not matched to a gene. The CDR3 contains 17 residues. CDR3 DNA sequence: TGTGCCAGCAGCGTAGCTTTTAGCGGGGGTGTCACGGATACGCAGTATTTT. Protein sequence: CASSVAFSGGVTDTQYF.

This clone has a single count. The V gene is TRBV7-6, the J gene TRBJ2-1, with 10 bases matching TRBD1. The junction had 9 bases not matched to a gene; V was cut back by 5 bases and J by 8 bases. This CDR3 contains 15 residues. CDR1 and CDR2 from the germline V gene are SGHVS and FNYEAQ. DNA of the CDR3: TGTGCCAGCAGCCCGGGACAGGGGACCGGGGATGAGCAGTTCTTC. Encoded protein: CASSPGQGTGDEQFF. Combining the CDR3 with reference TRBV7-6 and TRBJ2-1 gives the whole variable domain GAGVSQSPRYKVTKRGQDVALRCDPISGHVSLYWYRQALGQGPEFLTYFNYEAQQDKSGLPNDRFSAERPEGSISTLTIQRTEQRDSAMYRCASSPGQGTGDEQFFGPGTRLTVL.

V gene TRBV7-8 combines with J gene TRBJ1-1; tentative D call: TRBD1 (5 bases). The CDR3 length is 14 residues. V lost 5 bases to trimming and J lost 4 bases, with 14 bases between them. CDR1 SGHVS and CDR2 FQNEAQ come from the germline V gene. This chain's CDR3 is CASSPGRGSTEAFF. CDR3 DNA: TGTGCCAGCAGCCCCGGCCGGGGGAGCACTGAAGCTTTCTTT.

The chain uses TRBV4-1 and TRBJ2-1; D may be TRBD1 (5 bases). CDR1 is MGHRA, CDR2 YSYEKL, per germline. The CDR3 spans 14 residues. Deletions cut 3 bases from V and 4 bases from J, with 10 bases between. The CDR3 here is CASSQLQAYNEQFF. For the CDR3, the DNA is TGCGCCAGCAGCCAGTTACAGGCTTACAATGAGCAGTTCTTC.

This chain uses TRBV5-8 with TRBJ1-4; 8 positions match TRBD1. The junction had 8 bases not matched to a gene; V was cut back by 4 bases and J by 3 bases. Germline V CDR1 and CDR2: SGHTS, YDEGEE. The CDR3 sequence is 16 residues long. The CDR3 coding sequence is TGTGCCAGCAGCCCCGGACACAGGGGGGCTAATGAAAAACTGTTTTTT. Its protein product is CASSPGHRGANEKLFF. Filled out from reference TRBV5-8 and TRBJ1-4, the complete variable domain reads EAGVTQSPTHLIKTRGQQATLRCSPISGHTSVYWYQQALGLGLQFLLWYDEGEERNRGNFPPRFSGRQFPNYSSELNVNALELEDSALYLCASSPGHRGANEKLFFGSGTQLSVL.

This sequence joins TRBV7-9 and TRBJ1-1; possibly TRBD1 for D (5 bases). Trimming shortened V by 1 base and J by 4 bases, and 10 bases separated the two germline ends. Germline-derived CDR1 and CDR2 are SEHNR and FQNEAQ (reference sequence). This CDR3 contains 14 residues. This CDR3 is CASSLDEGITEAFF. In nucleotides, the CDR3 is TGTGCCAGCAGCTTAGACGAGGGGATCACTGAAGCTTTCTTT. The whole variable domain, filled in from reference TRBV7-9 and TRBJ1-1, reads DTGVSQNPRHKITKRGQNVTFRCDPISEHNRLYWYRQTLGQGPEFLTYFQNEAQLEKSRLLSDRFSAERPKGSFSTLEIQRTEQGDSAMYLCASSLDEGITEAFFGQGTRLTVV.

V and J are TRBV6-1 and TRBJ1-5; TRBD1 is a possible D gene (5 bases). Trimming pared 7 bases from V and 9 bases from J, leaving 16 bases between. The CDR3 runs 13 residues. In germline, CDR1 is MNHNS, CDR2 SASEGT. DNA for the CDR3: TGTGCCAGCACGGACATGTTCACGTGGCCCCAGCATTTT. It specifies CASTDMFTWPQHF.

This chain links TRBV2 with TRBJ2-7; 9 bases fit TRBD1. The V segment lost 3 bases and the J segment 4 bases; nucleotides outside the gene matches: 4. This CDR3 spans 14 amino acids. Germline V gives CDR1 SNHLY, CDR2 FYNNEI. The CDR3 here is CASSERTGAYEQYF. CDR3 sequence (DNA): TGTGCCAGCAGTGAGAGGACAGGGGCTTACGAGCAGTACTTC. Full variable domain (remainder filled in from reference TRBV2 and TRBJ2-7): EPEVTQTPSHQVTQMGQEVILRCVPISNHLYFYWYRQILGQKVEFLVSFYNNEISEKSEIFDDQFSVERPDGSNFTLKIRSTKLEDSAMYFCASSERTGAYEQYFGPGTRLTVT.

This clone is a singleton in its sample. This CDR3 is CASSDMEGNTIYF. In DNA, the CDR3 is TGCGCCAGCAGTGACATGGAAGGAAACACCATATATTTT. This chain joins TRBV10-2 and TRBJ1-3, with D unresolved. The CDR3 runs 13 residues. Germline V gene data show CDR1 as WSHSY and CDR2 as SAAADI. V lost 3 bases to trimming and J lost 4 bases, with 7 bases between them.

The rearrangement joins TRBV6-1 to TRBJ1-4, with 9 bases that match TRBD1. The CDR3 is 14 residues long. Trimming cost V 8 bases and J 7 bases; bases outside gene matches: 8. Germline lookup yields CDR1 MNHNS and CDR2 SASEGT. Written as DNA, the CDR3 is TGTGCCAGCCGTGGGGGACAGGGAGCTGAAAAACTGTTTTTT. Translation gives CASRGGQGAEKLFF.

This rearrangement joins TRBV5-4 to TRBJ2-2, with 14 bases identical to TRBD2. The V and J ends lost 4 bases and 7 bases, in that order; junction bases with no gene match: 6. The CDR3 is made up of 16 amino acids. Looked up from germline, CDR1 is SGHNT and CDR2 is YYREEE (reference sequence). CDR3 sequence (DNA): TGTGCCAGCAGCCGACTAGCGGGGGGGATGGACGGGGAGCTGTTTTTT. It codes for CASSRLAGGMDGELFF. Supplemented by reference TRBV5-4 and TRBJ2-2, the full variable domain reads ETGVTQSPTHLIKTRGQQVTLRCSSQSGHNTVSWYQQALGQGPQFIFQYYREEENGRGNFPPRFSGLQFPNYSSELNVNALELDDSALYLCASSRLAGGMDGELFFGEGSRLTVL.

J is TRBJ1-5 and V is TRBV21-1. TRBV21-1 is recorded as a pseudogene. The CDR3 runs to 13 residues. The CDR3 DNA reads TGTGCCAGCAGCTCCCCCTACGCCCGGCCCCAGCATTTT. This translates into CASSSPYARPQHF.

This chain joins TRBV13 and TRBJ1-2; 9 nucleotides agree with TRBD1. CDR1 PRHDT and CDR2 FYEKMQ come from the germline V gene (reference sequence). J was trimmed by 2 bases and V by 4 bases; bases with no gene match: 8. The CDR3 consists of 16 residues. CDR3 DNA sequence: TGTGCCAGCAGCTCCCCCCGGGACAGGGAGAACTATGGCTACACCTTC. Translation gives CASSSPRDRENYGYTF.

V is TRBV10-3 and J is TRBJ2-1; D call uncertain. The CDR3 loop spans 15 amino acids. Trimming stripped 5 bases from V and 0 bases from J, with 11 bases between. CDR1 and CDR2 from the germline V gene are ENHRY and SYGVKD. CDR3 sequence reads: CAISQQPSSYNEQFF. The CDR3 nucleotides are TGTGCCATCAGTCAACAGCCGAGCTCCTACAATGAGCAGTTCTTC.

The rearrangement uses TRBV5-1 and TRBJ1-2, with 8 bases fitting TRBD1. Germline CDR1 is SGHRS and CDR2 is YFSETQ. This CDR3 has 14 amino acids. V dropped 4 bases and J dropped 3; count of bases not matched to a gene: 5. Here the CDR3 DNA reads TGCGCCAGCAGCCCGGACAGGGTCGACTATGGCTACACCTTC. Its translation is CASSPDRVDYGYTF.

The CDR3 spells CASSSRSGATSGEQYF. DNA of the CDR3: TGTGCCAGCAGCTCTCGCAGCGGGGCCACATCCGGCGAGCAGTACTTC. J is TRBJ2-7 and V is TRBV11-3, with 7 positions matching TRBD2. The CDR3 is 16 residues long. V shed 4 bases, J shed 6 bases, and the junction held 15 bases outside the gene matches. Germline CDR1 and CDR2: SGHNT and YENEEA.

This clone appeared a few times. The chain carries TRBV7-8 and TRBJ1-1; D is ambiguous. Per germline, CDR1 SGHVS and CDR2 FQNEAQ. The CDR3 has 14 amino acids. The germline V and J ends were trimmed by 5 bases and 1 base, with 11 bases remaining between them. The CDR3 reads CASSLRMGNTEAFF. In DNA form, the CDR3 reads TGTGCCAGCAGCCTCAGGATGGGGAACACTGAAGCTTTCTTT.